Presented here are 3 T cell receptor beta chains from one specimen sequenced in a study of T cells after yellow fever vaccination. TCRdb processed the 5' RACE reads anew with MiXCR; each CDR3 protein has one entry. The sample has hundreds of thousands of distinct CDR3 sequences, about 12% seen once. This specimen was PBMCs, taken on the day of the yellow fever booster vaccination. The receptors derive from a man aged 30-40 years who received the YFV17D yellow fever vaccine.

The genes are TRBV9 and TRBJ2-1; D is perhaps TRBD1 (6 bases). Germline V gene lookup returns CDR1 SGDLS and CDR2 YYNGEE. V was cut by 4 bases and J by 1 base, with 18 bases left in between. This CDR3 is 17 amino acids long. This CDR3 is CASSQGWGLGSYNEQFF. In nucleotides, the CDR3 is TGTGCCAGCAGCCAAGGGTGGGGGCTAGGGTCCTACAATGAGCAGTTCTTC.

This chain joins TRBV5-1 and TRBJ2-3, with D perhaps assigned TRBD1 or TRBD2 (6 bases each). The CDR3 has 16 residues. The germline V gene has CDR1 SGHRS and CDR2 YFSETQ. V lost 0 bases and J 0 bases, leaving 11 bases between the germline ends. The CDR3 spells CASSLEAGTSTDTQYF. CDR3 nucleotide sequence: TGCGCCAGCAGCTTGGAGGCGGGGACAAGCACAGATACGCAGTATTTT. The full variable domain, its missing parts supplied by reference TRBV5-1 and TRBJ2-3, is KAGVTQTPRYLIKTRGQQVTLSCSPISGHRSVSWYQQTPGQGLQFLFEYFSETQRNKGNFPGRFSGRQFSNSRSEMNVSTLELGDSALYLCASSLEAGTSTDTQYFGPGTRLTVL.

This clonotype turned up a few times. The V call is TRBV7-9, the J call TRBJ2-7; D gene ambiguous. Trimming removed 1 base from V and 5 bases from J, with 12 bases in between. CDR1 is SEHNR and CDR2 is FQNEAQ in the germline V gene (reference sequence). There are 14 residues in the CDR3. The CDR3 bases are TGTGCCAGCAGCTTAGTGGCCAGAACCGACGAGCAGTACTTC. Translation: CASSLVARTDEQYF.